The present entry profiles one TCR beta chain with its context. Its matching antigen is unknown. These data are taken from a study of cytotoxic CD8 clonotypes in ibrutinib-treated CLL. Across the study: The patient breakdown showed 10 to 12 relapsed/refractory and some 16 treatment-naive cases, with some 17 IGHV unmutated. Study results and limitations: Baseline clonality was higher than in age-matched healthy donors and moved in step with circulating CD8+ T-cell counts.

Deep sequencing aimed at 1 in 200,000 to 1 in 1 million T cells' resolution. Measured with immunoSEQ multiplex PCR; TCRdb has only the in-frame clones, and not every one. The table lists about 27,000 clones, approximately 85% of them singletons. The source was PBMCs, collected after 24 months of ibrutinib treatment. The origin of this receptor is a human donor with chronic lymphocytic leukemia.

CDR3 amino acids: CASSPETRGEQYF. For the CDR3, the DNA is TGTGCCAGCTCACCAGAGACAAGGGGCGAGCAGTACTTC. V and J are TRBV18 and TRBJ2-7, with a weak D call TRBD1 (5 bases). Germline CDR1 is KGHSH and CDR2 is LQKENI. The CDR3 has 13 residues. Trimming removed 2 bases at V and 6 bases at J, with 11 bases between.